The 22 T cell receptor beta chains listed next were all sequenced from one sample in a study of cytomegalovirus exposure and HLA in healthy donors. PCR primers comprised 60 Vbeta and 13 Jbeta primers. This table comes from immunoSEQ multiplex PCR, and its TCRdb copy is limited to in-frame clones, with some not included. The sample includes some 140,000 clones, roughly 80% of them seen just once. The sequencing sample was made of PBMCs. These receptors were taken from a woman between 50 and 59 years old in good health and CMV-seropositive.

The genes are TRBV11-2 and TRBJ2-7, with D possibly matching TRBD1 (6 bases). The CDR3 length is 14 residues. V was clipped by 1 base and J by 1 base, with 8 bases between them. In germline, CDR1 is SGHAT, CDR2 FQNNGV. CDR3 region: CASSLAGQSYEQYF. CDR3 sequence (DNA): TGTGCCAGCAGCTTAGCCGGACAGTCCTACGAGCAGTACTTC.

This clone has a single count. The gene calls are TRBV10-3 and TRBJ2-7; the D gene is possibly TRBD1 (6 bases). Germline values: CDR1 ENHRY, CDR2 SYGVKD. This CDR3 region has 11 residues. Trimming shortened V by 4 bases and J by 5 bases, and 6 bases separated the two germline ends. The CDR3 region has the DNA TGTGCCATCAGTGCAGGGGACGAGCAGTACTTC. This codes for CAISAGDEQYF.

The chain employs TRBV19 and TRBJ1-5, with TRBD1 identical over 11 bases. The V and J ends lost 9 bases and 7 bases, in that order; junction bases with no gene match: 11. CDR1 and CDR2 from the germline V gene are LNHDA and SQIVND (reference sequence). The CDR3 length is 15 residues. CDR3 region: CASHPPGQGGQPQHF. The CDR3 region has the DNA TGTGCCAGCCATCCACCGGGACAGGGGGGACAGCCCCAGCATTTT.

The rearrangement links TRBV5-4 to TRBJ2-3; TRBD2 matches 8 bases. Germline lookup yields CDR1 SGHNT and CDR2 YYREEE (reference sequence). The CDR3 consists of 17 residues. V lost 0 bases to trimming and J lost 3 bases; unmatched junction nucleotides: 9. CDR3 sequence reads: CASSLALLRGVTDTQYF. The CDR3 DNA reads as TGTGCCAGCAGCTTGGCGTTATTGCGGGGGGTAACAGATACGCAGTATTTT.

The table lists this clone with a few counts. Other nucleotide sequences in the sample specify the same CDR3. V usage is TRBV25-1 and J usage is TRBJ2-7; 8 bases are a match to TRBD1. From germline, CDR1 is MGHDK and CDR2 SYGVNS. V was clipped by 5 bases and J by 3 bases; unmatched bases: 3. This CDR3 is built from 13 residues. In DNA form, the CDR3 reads TGTGCCAGCAGTTTCACAGGGGGCTACGAGCAGTACTTC. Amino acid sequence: CASSFTGGYEQYF.

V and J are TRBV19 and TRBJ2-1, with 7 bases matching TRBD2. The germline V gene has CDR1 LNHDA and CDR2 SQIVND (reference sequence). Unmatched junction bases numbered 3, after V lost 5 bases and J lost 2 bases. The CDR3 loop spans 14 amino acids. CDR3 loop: CASSGGGTYNEQFF. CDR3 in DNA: TGTGCCAGTAGTGGGGGGGGGACCTACAATGAGCAGTTCTTC.

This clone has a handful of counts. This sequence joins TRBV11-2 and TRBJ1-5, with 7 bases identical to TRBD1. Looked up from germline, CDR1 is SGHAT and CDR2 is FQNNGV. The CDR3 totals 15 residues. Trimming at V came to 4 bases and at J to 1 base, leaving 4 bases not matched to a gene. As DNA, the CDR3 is TGTGCCAGCAGCTCGACAGGGCGCAGCAATCAGCCCCAGCATTTT. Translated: CASSSTGRSNQPQHF.

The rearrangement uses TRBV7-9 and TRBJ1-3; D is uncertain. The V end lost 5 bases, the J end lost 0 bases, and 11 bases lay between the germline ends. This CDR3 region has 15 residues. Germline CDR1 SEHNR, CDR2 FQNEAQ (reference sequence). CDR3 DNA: TGTGCCAGCAGCAACAGTACTCACTCTGGAAACACCATATATTTT. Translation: CASSNSTHSGNTIYF.

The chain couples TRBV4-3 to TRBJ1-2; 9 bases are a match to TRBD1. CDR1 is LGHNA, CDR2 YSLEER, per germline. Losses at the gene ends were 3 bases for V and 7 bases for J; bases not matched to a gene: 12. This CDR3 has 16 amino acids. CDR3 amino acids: CASSQQPGQGSGGYTF. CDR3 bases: TGCGCCAGCAGCCAGCAACCGGGACAGGGTTCAGGTGGCTACACCTTC.

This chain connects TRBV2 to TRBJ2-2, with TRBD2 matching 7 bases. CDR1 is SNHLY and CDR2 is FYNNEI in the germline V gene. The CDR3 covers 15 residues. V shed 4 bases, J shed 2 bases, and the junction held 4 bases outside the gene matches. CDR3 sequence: CASSAGLPNTGELFF. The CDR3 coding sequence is TGTGCCAGCAGTGCGGGACTACCCAACACCGGGGAGCTGTTTTTT. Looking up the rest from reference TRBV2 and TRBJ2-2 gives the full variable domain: EPEVTQTPSHQVTQMGQEVILRCVPISNHLYFYWYRQILGQKVEFLVSFYNNEISEKSEIFDDQFSVERPDGSNFTLKIRSTKLEDSAMYFCASSAGLPNTGELFFGEGSRLTVL.

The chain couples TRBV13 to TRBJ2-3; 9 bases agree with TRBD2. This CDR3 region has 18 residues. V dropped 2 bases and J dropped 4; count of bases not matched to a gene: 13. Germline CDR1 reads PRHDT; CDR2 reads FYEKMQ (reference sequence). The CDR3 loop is CASSLWRGGIKRPDTQYF. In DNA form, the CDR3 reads TGTGCCAGCAGCTTATGGCGGGGGGGAATAAAGAGGCCAGATACGCAGTATTTT. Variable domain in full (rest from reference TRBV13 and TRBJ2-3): AAGVIQSPRHLIKEKRETATLKCYPIPRHDTVYWYQQGPGQDPQFLISFYEKMQSDKGSIPDRFSAQQFSDYHSELNMSSLELGDSALYFCASSLWRGGIKRPDTQYFGPGTRLTVL.

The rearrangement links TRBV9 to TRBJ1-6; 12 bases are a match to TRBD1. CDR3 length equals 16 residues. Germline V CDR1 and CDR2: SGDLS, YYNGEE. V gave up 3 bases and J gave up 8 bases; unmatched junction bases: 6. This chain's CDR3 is CASSERDRGHDSPLHF. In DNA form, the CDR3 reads TGTGCCAGCAGCGAAAGGGACAGGGGGCATGATTCACCCCTCCACTTT.

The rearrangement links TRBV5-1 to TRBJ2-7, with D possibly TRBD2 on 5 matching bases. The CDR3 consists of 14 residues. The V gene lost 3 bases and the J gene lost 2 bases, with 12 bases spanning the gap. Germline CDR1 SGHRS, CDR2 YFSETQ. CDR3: CASSSGNGPYEQYF. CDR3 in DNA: TGCGCCAGCAGCTCGGGAAACGGGCCCTACGAGCAGTACTTC.

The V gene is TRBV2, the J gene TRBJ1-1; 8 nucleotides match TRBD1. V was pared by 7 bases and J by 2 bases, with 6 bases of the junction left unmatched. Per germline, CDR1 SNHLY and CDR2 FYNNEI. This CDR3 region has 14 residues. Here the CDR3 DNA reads TGTGCCAGCACGGGAGACAGGGGAAACACTGAAGCTTTCTTT. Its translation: CASTGDRGNTEAFF. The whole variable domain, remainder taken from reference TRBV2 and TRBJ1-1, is EPEVTQTPSHQVTQMGQEVILRCVPISNHLYFYWYRQILGQKVEFLVSFYNNEISEKSEIFDDQFSVERPDGSNFTLKIRSTKLEDSAMYFCASTGDRGNTEAFFGQGTRLTVV.

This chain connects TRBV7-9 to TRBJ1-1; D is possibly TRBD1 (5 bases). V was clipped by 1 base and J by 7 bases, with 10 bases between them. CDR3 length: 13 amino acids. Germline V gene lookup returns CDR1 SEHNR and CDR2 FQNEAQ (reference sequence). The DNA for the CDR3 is TGTGCCAGCAGCTTAGAGGCAGGGAATGAAGCTTTCTTT. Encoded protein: CASSLEAGNEAFF.

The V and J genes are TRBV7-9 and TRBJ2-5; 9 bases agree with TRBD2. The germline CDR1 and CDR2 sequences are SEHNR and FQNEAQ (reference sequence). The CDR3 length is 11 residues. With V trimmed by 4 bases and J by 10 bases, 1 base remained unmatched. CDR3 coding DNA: TGTGCCAGCAGCTCGACTAGCGGCCAGTACTTC. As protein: CASSSTSGQYF.

CDR3 residues: CASSIPGQASYEQYF. CDR3 coding DNA: TGTGCCAGTAGTATTCCGGGACAGGCATCCTACGAGCAGTACTTC. V and J are TRBV19 and TRBJ2-7; TRBD1 matches 8 bases. The CDR3 is made up of 15 amino acids. V lost 3 bases to trimming and J lost 1 base; unmatched junction nucleotides: 5. From germline, CDR1 is LNHDA and CDR2 SQIVND (reference sequence).

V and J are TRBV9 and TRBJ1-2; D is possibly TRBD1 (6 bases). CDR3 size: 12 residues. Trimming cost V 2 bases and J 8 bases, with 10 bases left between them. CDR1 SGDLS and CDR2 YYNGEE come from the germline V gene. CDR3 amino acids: CASSVRGRGYTF. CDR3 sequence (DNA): TGTGCCAGCAGCGTTAGGGGGAGAGGCTACACCTTC.

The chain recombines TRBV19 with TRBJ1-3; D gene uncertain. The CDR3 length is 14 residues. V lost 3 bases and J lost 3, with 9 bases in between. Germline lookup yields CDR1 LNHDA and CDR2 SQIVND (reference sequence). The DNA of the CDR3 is TGTGCCAGTAGTATGCAGGCCGATGGAAACACCATATATTTT. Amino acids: CASSMQADGNTIYF.

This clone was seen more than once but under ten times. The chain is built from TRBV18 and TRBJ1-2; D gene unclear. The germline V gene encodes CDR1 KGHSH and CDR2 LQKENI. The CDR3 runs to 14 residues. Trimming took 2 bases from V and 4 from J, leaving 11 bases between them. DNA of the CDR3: TGTGCCAGCTCACCAACGGGAAAGGGCTATGGCTACACCTTC. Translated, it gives CASSPTGKGYGYTF.

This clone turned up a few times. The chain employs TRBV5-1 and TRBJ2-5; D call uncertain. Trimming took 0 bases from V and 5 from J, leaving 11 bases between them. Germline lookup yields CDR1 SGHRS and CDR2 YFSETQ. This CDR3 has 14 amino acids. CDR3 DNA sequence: TGCGCCAGCAGCTTGGGACACAACGAGGAGACCCAGTACTTC. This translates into CASSLGHNEETQYF.

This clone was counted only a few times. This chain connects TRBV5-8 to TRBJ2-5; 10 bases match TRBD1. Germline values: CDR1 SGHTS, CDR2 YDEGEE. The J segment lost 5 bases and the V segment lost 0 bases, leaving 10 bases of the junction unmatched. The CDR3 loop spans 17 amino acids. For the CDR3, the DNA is TGTGCCAGCAGCTTGGCCAGGACAGGGGGTTATGAGGAGACCCAGTACTTC. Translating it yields CASSLARTGGYEETQYF.